A selection of T cell receptor beta chains follows, all from one sample in a study of early T cells in non-severe SARS-CoV-2 infection. TCRdb analysed the 5' RACE reads with MiXCR anew, one entry per CDR3 protein. Of roughly 41,000 distinct CDR3 sequences in the sample, roughly 5% were seen once. Source material: whole blood. Source of these receptors: an adult who was a healthcare worker with PCR-confirmed SARS-CoV-2 infection or an uninfected control (not recorded which). The CDR3 runs from the conserved cysteine through the conserved F or W. D genes are given only for firm matches. The size entry is marked missing in some rows and otherwise reads once, few, many or a size class.

>NA|NA|TRBJ1-2|TRBV10-3
TGTGCCATCAGTGCAAACAGGGAAGCTAACTATGGCTACACCTTC
CAISANREANYGYTF
>NA|many|TRBJ2-1|TRBV27
TGTGCCAGCAGTGCCCGCCGGAGCAGCTACAATGAGCAGTTCTTC
CASSARRSSYNEQFF
>NA|NA|TRBJ2-5|TRBV18
TGTGCCAGCTCACCACCGAGTCTAGAGACCCAGTACTTC
CASSPPSLETQYF
>TRBD1|many|TRBJ2-3|TRBV29-1
TGCAGCGCTTCAGCCAACGACAGGGCTAGCACAGATACGCAGTATTTT
CSASANDRASTDTQYF
>TRBD2|NA|TRBJ2-3|TRBV20-1
TGCAGTGTTCCGGGGGGGCCCACAGATACGCAGTATTTT
CSVPGGPTDTQYF
>NA|many|TRBJ2-2|TRBV4-3
TGCGCCAGCACCCCTGGGGTAGTTTCGAACACCGGGGAGCTGTTTTTT
CASTPGVVSNTGELFF
>NA|many|TRBJ2-5|TRBV15
TGTGCCACCAGCAGAGTTTTTGGAGAGACCCAGTACTTC
CATSRVFGETQYF
>NA|few|TRBJ1-3|TRBV7-8
TGTGCCAGCAGCTTAACGTTGGCTGGAAACACCATATATTTT
CASSLTLAGNTIYF
>NA|many|TRBJ2-3|TRBV7-2
TGTGCCAGCAGCGTCAGCGGATCCCGGGAGGATACGCAGTATTTT
CASSVSGSREDTQYF
>NA|few|TRBJ1-1|TRBV4-2
TGTGCCAGCAGCCAAGATCGGCAGGGGCGGGCTTTCTTT
CASSQDRQGRAFF
>NA|many|TRBJ1-3|TRBV7-2
TGTGCCAGCAGCTTAGCCCGGGCATGGGGAAACACCATATATTTT
CASSLARAWGNTIYF
>NA|few|TRBJ2-7|TRBV10-3
TGTGCCATCAGTGAGGCAGCTAAAACTACAGGCTCCTACGAGCAGTACTTC
CAISEAAKTTGSYEQYF
>TRBD2|many|TRBJ2-1|TRBV12-3/TRBV12-4
TGTGCCAGCAGGGGGGGACTACCTTACAATGAGCAGTTCTTC
CASRGGLPYNEQFF
>NA|many|TRBJ2-5|TRBV7-9
TGTGCCAGCAGCTTGTATCTTGACTCGACCGTTTGGACCCAGTACTTC
CASSLYLDSTVWTQYF
>NA|NA|TRBJ2-1|TRBV11-2
TGTGCCAGCAGCCAGGGTTCCTACAATGAGCAGTTCTTC
CASSQGSYNEQFF
>TRBD1|NA|TRBJ1-1|TRBV20-1
TGCAGTGCTAGAGATACACTCGGGGAAGGGCCAGGGGGCACTGAAGCTTTCTTT
CSARDTLGEGPGGTEAFF
>NA|many|TRBJ2-7|TRBV5-1
TGCGCCAGCAGCTTGCCCTCTGGGGGGGCCCCCTACGAGCAGTACTTC
CASSLPSGGAPYEQYF
>NA|many|TRBJ2-3|TRBV20-1
TGCAGTGCTAGAGGTCAGACCACAGATACGCAGTATTTT
CSARGQTTDTQYF
>TRBD1|many|TRBJ1-2|TRBV29-1
TGCAGCGTTGACACCGGGACAGGGGATAACTATGGCTACACCTTC
CSVDTGTGDNYGYTF
>NA|few|TRBJ2-1|TRBV28
TGTGCCAGCAGTTTCGGGCCCCATATGAATGAGCAGTTCTTC
CASSFGPHMNEQFF
>NA|NA|TRBJ1-5|TRBV20-1
TGCAGTGCGACCAGAGGGACAACCAGCAATCAGCCCCAGCATTTT
CSATRGTTSNQPQHF
>TRBD1|NA|TRBJ2-4|TRBV2
TGTGCCAGCAGTGACAGGGGGCAGATAAACATTCAGTACTTC
CASSDRGQINIQYF
>TRBD1|many|TRBJ1-3|TRBV25-1
TGTGCCAGCAGTGAATTTGGGACAGGGGGTTCTGGAAACACCATATATTTT
CASSEFGTGGSGNTIYF
>TRBD2|many|TRBJ2-5|TRBV11-2
TGTGCCAGCAGCTTCACCTGGGCGGGAGGGAAAGAGACCCAGTACTTC
CASSFTWAGGKETQYF
>NA|many|TRBJ1-1|TRBV11-2
TGTGCCAGCAGCGCGGGCGTTGTCACTGAAGCTTTCTTT
CASSAGVVTEAFF